What follows are 14 T cell receptor beta chains derived from one specimen sequenced in a study of blood T cell repertoires in COVID-19. The repertoire was sequenced with immunoSEQ multiplex PCR; TCRdb's copy has only in-frame clones and lacks some. The data show about 120,000 clones, 80% to 90% seen once. The sample taken for sequencing was peripheral blood. Receptors originate from a human donor in a cohort sampled during active COVID-19.

The gene calls are TRBV6-2 or TRBV6-3 and TRBJ2-1; D is possibly TRBD2 (5 bases). The CDR3 runs 19 residues. The V gene's germline CDR1 is MNHEY and CDR2 SVGEGT. The V gene lost 2 bases and the J gene lost 2 bases, with 22 bases spanning the gap. CDR3 amino acids: CASSYELTPASNPYNEQFF. The CDR3 DNA reads as TGTGCCAGCAGTTACGAATTGACCCCCGCTAGCAATCCCTACAATGAGCAGTTCTTC.

This chain connects TRBV5-1 to TRBJ1-6; D uncertain. The germline CDR1 and CDR2 sequences are SGHRS and YFSETQ. The length of the CDR3 is 16 residues. V dropped 4 bases and J dropped 5 bases, with 16 bases sitting between them. CDR3 nucleotides: TGCGCCAGCAGCCTCCAATGGAGCGAGGATAATTCACCCCTCCACTTT. Translation: CASSLQWSEDNSPLHF.

The chain recombines TRBV4-3 with TRBJ2-7; 11 bases map to TRBD1. The germline gives CDR1 LGHNA, CDR2 YSLEER. The CDR3 totals 18 residues. With 0 bases clipped from V and 5 bases from J, the junction kept 12 bases outside the gene matches. For the CDR3, the DNA is TGCGCCAGCAGCCAAGACGCAATAGGACAGGGGGCAGGAAACGAGCAGTACTTC. Translated: CASSQDAIGQGAGNEQYF.

The chain is built from TRBV29-1 and TRBJ1-1, with 7 bases lining up with TRBD1. Germline V gene lookup returns CDR1 SQVTM and CDR2 ANQGSEA. CDR3 size: 14 residues. The ends lost 7 bases at V and 0 bases at J; junction bases unmatched: 8. DNA of the CDR3: TGCAGCGCCAAAATGGGGACAGTGAACACTGAAGCTTTCTTT. Encoded protein: CSAKMGTVNTEAFF.

The chain links TRBV27 to TRBJ2-3, with 13 nucleotides matching TRBD2. Germline lookup yields CDR1 MNHEY and CDR2 SMNVEV (reference sequence). With V trimmed by 1 base and J by 1 base, 5 bases remained unmatched. The CDR3 length is 18 residues. Here the CDR3 reads CASSLFTSGRAGTDTQYF. In nucleotides, the CDR3 is TGTGCCAGCAGTTTATTTACTAGCGGGAGGGCAGGCACAGATACGCAGTATTTT.

The chain is built from TRBV3-1 (or the pseudogene TRBV3-2) and TRBJ2-2, with 9 positions matching TRBD2. Per the germline V gene, CDR1 is LGHDT and CDR2 is YNNKEL (reference sequence). This CDR3 has 15 amino acids. V trimming: 5 bases; J trimming: 5 bases; junction bases outside the gene matches: 6. CDR3: CASSSSGRRTGELFF. For the CDR3, the DNA is TGTGCCAGCAGCAGTAGCGGGAGAAGGACCGGGGAGCTGTTTTTT.

V and J are TRBV28 and TRBJ1-3; unclear D gene. From germline, CDR1 is MDHEN and CDR2 SYDVKM. Trimming shortened V by 2 bases and J by 4 bases, and 15 bases separated the two germline ends. There are 16 residues in the CDR3. Here the CDR3 DNA reads TGTGCCAGCAGTTTAGACCAAAGAGGAGCCGGAAACACCATATATTTT. Its protein product is CASSLDQRGAGNTIYF. Supplemented by reference TRBV28 and TRBJ1-3, the full variable domain reads DVKVTQSSRYLVKRTGEKVFLECVQDMDHENMFWYRQDPGLGLRLIYFSYDVKMKEKGDIPEGYSVSREKKERFSLILESASTNQTSMYLCASSLDQRGAGNTIYFGEGSWLTVV.

This chain joins TRBV15 and TRBJ2-7; D perhaps matches TRBD2 (6 bases). The CDR3 runs 16 residues. Trimming cost V 3 bases and J 1 base, with 16 bases left between them. Germline CDR1 and CDR2: LNHNV and YYDKDF (reference sequence). Here the CDR3 reads CATSSPSSAKSYEQYF. CDR3 coding DNA: TGTGCCACCAGCAGCCCGTCTAGCGCCAAATCCTACGAGCAGTACTTC.

The chain has TRBV3-1 (or the pseudogene TRBV3-2) and TRBJ2-5; the match to TRBD2 covers 8 bases. This CDR3 has 16 amino acids. J was trimmed by 2 bases and V by 2 bases; bases with no gene match: 7. The germline CDR1 and CDR2 sequences are LGHDT and YNNKEL (reference sequence). CDR3 nucleotide sequence: TGTGCCAGCAGCCAAAATCCGTCTAGCGGGCAAGAGACCCAGTACTTC. Translation gives CASSQNPSSGQETQYF.

V and J are TRBV12-3 or TRBV12-4 and TRBJ1-2; 10 nucleotides align to TRBD1. The CDR3 spans 12 residues. With 6 bases clipped from V and 6 bases from J, the junction kept 1 base outside the gene matches. The CDR3 protein is CASRTGGHGYTF. The CDR3 DNA reads TGTGCCAGCAGGACAGGGGGCCATGGCTACACCTTC.

The CDR3 DNA reads TGTGCCAGCAGCTGGATGGGAGCGCAAATCTACGAGCAGTACTTC. It encodes CASSWMGAQIYEQYF. The chain couples TRBV7-8 to TRBJ2-7; TRBD2 is a possible D gene (5 bases). The V gene's germline CDR1 is SGHVS and CDR2 FQNEAQ. The CDR3 runs 15 residues. V was clipped by 4 bases and J by 3 bases, with 16 bases between them.

The chain is built from TRBV6-5 and TRBJ2-7; maybe TRBD1 (5 bases). Germline CDR1 is MNHEY and CDR2 is SVGAGI. The germline V and J ends were trimmed by 6 bases and 2 bases, with 11 bases remaining between them. CDR3 length: 13 residues. For the CDR3, the DNA is TGTGCCAGCAGCCACGGACAACCCTACGAGCAGTACTTC. Protein product: CASSHGQPYEQYF.

The CDR3 DNA is TGCGCCAGCAGCCAAGCGGTAAGCTCCTACAATGAGCAGTTCTTC. Translating gives CASSQAVSSYNEQFF. The J gene is TRBJ2-1, the V gene TRBV4-3; D unresolved. Germline V gene data show CDR1 as LGHNA and CDR2 as YSLEER. This CDR3 spans 15 amino acids. With 1 base removed from V and 0 bases from J, the gap between germline ends came to 7 bases.

V gene TRBV27 combines with J gene TRBJ1-2; 9 bases fit TRBD1. The length of the CDR3 is 14 residues. CDR1 and CDR2 from the germline V gene are MNHEY and SMNVEV (reference sequence). V shed 6 bases, J shed 8 bases, and the junction held 10 bases outside the gene matches. CDR3 nucleotide sequence: TGTGCCAGCAGCCCATCTACAGGGGGCGGAGGCTACACCTTC. It encodes CASSPSTGGGGYTF.